The 22 T cell receptor beta chains below were found in one sample sequenced in a study of Ad26.COV2.S vaccination and SARS-CoV-2 variants. The repertoire was sequenced with immunoSEQ multiplex PCR; TCRdb's copy has only in-frame clones and lacks some. The sample includes 300,000 to 350,000 clones, about 88% of them seen just once. As for treatment: roughly 20 received Ad26.COV2.S at low or high dose, single or two shots; five or six received placebo; per-sample allocation not given. Vaccine and placebo recipients were sampled on day 63 after the first injection. The sample consisted of peripheral blood, taken in a trial of Ad26.COV2.S vaccine versus placebo. The origin of the receptors is a person aged 18-60 years who received the Ad26.COV2.S COVID-19 vaccine or a placebo.

The chain is built from TRBV5-1 and TRBJ2-2; D assignment may be TRBD1 or TRBD2 (5 bases each). The germline gives CDR1 SGHRS, CDR2 YFSETQ. CDR3 size: 13 residues. Trimming cost V 2 bases and J 7 bases, with 9 bases left between them. In DNA form, the CDR3 reads TGCGCCAGCAGCTTCACTAGGGGCGGGGAGCTGTTTTTT. Protein: CASSFTRGGELFF. The complete variable domain, with remaining parts taken from reference TRBV5-1 and TRBJ2-2, reads KAGVTQTPRYLIKTRGQQVTLSCSPISGHRSVSWYQQTPGQGLQFLFEYFSETQRNKGNFPGRFSGRQFSNSRSEMNVSTLELGDSALYLCASSFTRGGELFFGEGSRLTVL.

The rearrangement uses TRBV14 and TRBJ2-3, with TRBD1 matching 10 bases. The germline CDR1 and CDR2 sequences are SGHDN and FVKESK. The CDR3 totals 15 residues. The V and J ends lost 5 bases and 1 base, in that order; junction bases with no gene match: 3. DNA of the CDR3: TGTGCCAGCAGCTACGGGACAGGGGGCACAGATACGCAGTATTTT. This sequence encodes CASSYGTGGTDTQYF. Full variable domain (remainder filled in from reference TRBV14 and TRBJ2-3): EAGVTQFPSHSVIEKGQTVTLRCDPISGHDNLYWYRRVMGKEIKFLLHFVKESKQDESGMPNNRFLAERTGGTYSTLKVQPAELEDSGVYFCASSYGTGGTDTQYFGPGTRLTVL.

This clone was recorded only once. J is TRBJ1-3 and V is TRBV5-6; no firm D call. The V end lost 4 bases, the J end lost 0 bases, and 14 bases lay between the germline ends. CDR3 size: 16 residues. Germline CDR1 is SGHDT and CDR2 is YYEEEE. For the CDR3, the DNA is TGTGCCAGCAGCCTCCGGACTGACCTCTCTGGAAACACCATATATTTT. This sequence encodes CASSLRTDLSGNTIYF.

The gene calls are TRBV5-4 and TRBJ2-1; TRBD2 is a possible D gene (6 bases). The ends were cut back, 4 bases at V and 4 bases at J, with 15 bases in the middle. Germline assignment: CDR1 SGHNT and CDR2 YYREEE (reference sequence). The CDR3 length is 15 residues. CDR3 bases: TGTGCCAGCAGCCACCGGGACTCTACTTACAATGAGCAGTTCTTC. Residues: CASSHRDSTYNEQFF. Full variable domain (outside the CDR3, taken from reference TRBV5-4 and TRBJ2-1): ETGVTQSPTHLIKTRGQQVTLRCSSQSGHNTVSWYQQALGQGPQFIFQYYREEENGRGNFPPRFSGLQFPNYSSELNVNALELDDSALYLCASSHRDSTYNEQFFGPGTRLTVL.

This chain connects TRBV10-3 to TRBJ1-2; 7 bases align to TRBD1. In germline, CDR1 is ENHRY, CDR2 SYGVKD. The CDR3 has 16 amino acids. Trimming at V came to 6 bases and at J to 0 bases, leaving 10 bases not matched to a gene. Written as DNA, the CDR3 is TGTGCCATCAGGCAAGGCGGGACAGATTCTAACTATGGCTACACCTTC. This gives the protein CAIRQGGTDSNYGYTF.

Here the CDR3 DNA reads TGTGCCATCAGTGAGGAGGAGGGGACGGACACGCGAGAGACCCAGTACTTC. The encoded protein is CAISEEEGTDTRETQYF. This chain links TRBV10-3 with TRBJ2-5, with D tentatively TRBD2 (6 bases). The CDR3 spans 17 residues. Germline loops: CDR1 ENHRY, CDR2 SYGVKD. The V end lost 2 bases, the J end lost 4 bases, and 20 bases lay between the germline ends.

This clone was counted between two and nine times. This rearrangement joins TRBV11-2 to TRBJ1-1; 7 bases map to TRBD1. The V and J ends lost 5 bases and 3 bases, in that order; junction bases with no gene match: 18. The CDR3 totals 18 residues. Germline V gene sequence: CDR1 SGHAT, CDR2 FQNNGV. CDR3 bases: TGTGCCAGCAGCCGTGCGTTAGGGGGCGGAAGGGTGGACACTGAAGCTTTCTTT. Translation: CASSRALGGGRVDTEAFF.

V gene TRBV7-9 combines with J gene TRBJ2-1, with a weak D call TRBD2 (6 bases). This CDR3 is 14 amino acids long. The ends were cut back, 5 bases at V and 4 bases at J, with 12 bases in the middle. The V gene's germline CDR1 is SEHNR and CDR2 FQNEAQ (reference sequence). The CDR3 loop is CASSPFAGYNEQFF. The CDR3 DNA follows: TGTGCCAGCAGCCCCTTCGCGGGGTACAATGAGCAGTTCTTC.

The chain employs TRBV6-5 and TRBJ2-7; D is unclear. V lost 6 bases and J lost 7, with 10 bases in between. This CDR3 has 11 residues. Germline loops: CDR1 MNHEY, CDR2 SVGAGI. The CDR3 is CASSNPLEQYF. The CDR3 nucleotides are TGTGCCAGCAGCAACCCTTTGGAGCAGTACTTC.

This CDR3 reads CASSQTGRSKNEQYF. For the CDR3, the DNA is TGTGCCAGCAGTCAGACAGGGAGATCGAAGAACGAGCAGTACTTC. This chain uses TRBV6-6 with TRBJ2-7; 7 nucleotides match TRBD1. The germline V gene has CDR1 MNHNY and CDR2 SVGAGI (reference sequence). This CDR3 region has 15 residues. J gave up 5 bases and V 5 bases, and 12 bases lay outside the gene matches.

This clone has just one count. In DNA, the CDR3 is TGTGCCAGCAGAGGAAAACTCGGGACTGTAACAGATACGCAGTATTTT. Its protein is CASRGKLGTVTDTQYF. This chain joins TRBV27 and TRBJ2-3, with D tentatively TRBD2 (6 bases). The CDR3 extends over 16 amino acids. Per the germline V gene, CDR1 is MNHEY and CDR2 is SMNVEV (reference sequence). V was clipped by 6 bases and J by 3 bases, with 19 bases between them.

This chain links TRBV19 with TRBJ1-1; no clear D. Trimming shortened V by 5 bases and J by 3 bases, and 10 bases separated the two germline ends. This CDR3 is built from 13 residues. The germline CDR1 and CDR2 sequences are LNHDA and SQIVND (reference sequence). Here the CDR3 reads CASSSDQDTEAFF. The DNA for the CDR3 is TGTGCCAGTAGTTCGGACCAGGACACTGAAGCTTTCTTT.

This clone was seen a handful of times. The chain combines TRBV12-3 or TRBV12-4 with TRBJ2-7, with D possibly called TRBD1 or TRBD2 (5 bases each). Trimming took 3 bases from V and 3 from J, leaving 9 bases between them. The CDR3 runs to 13 residues. The CDR3 loop is CASSFAGGYEQYF. The DNA of the CDR3 is TGTGCCAGCAGTTTCGCTGGGGGCTACGAGCAGTACTTC.

This clone has only one observation. The chain combines TRBV3-1 (or the pseudogene TRBV3-2) with TRBJ1-1; 7 bases match TRBD1. Germline CDR1 LGHDT, CDR2 YNNKEL (reference sequence). This CDR3 spans 13 amino acids. V trimming: 4 bases; J trimming: 6 bases; junction bases outside the gene matches: 5. DNA for the CDR3: TGTGCCAGCAGCCCAACACAGGGGCCTGAAGCTTTCTTT. Residues: CASSPTQGPEAFF.

The rearrangement links TRBV6-6 to TRBJ1-1; 9 bases map to TRBD1. Germline V lookup: CDR1 MNHNY, CDR2 SVGAGI (reference sequence). CDR3 length: 14 residues. V shed 6 bases, J shed 3 bases, and the junction held 5 bases outside the gene matches. CDR3 loop: CASSKRQGDTEAFF. CDR3 sequence (DNA): TGTGCCAGCAGCAAGAGACAGGGGGACACTGAAGCTTTCTTT.

The chain combines TRBV28 with TRBJ1-2; D gene unclear. Germline CDR1 and CDR2: MDHEN and SYDVKM. The germline V and J ends were trimmed by 5 bases and 3 bases, with 7 bases remaining between them. This CDR3 region has 12 residues. The CDR3 region is CASSSQDYGYTF. The CDR3 coding sequence is TGTGCCAGCAGTAGCCAGGACTATGGCTACACCTTC.

The J gene is TRBJ2-7, the V gene TRBV10-3, with a weak D call TRBD1 (5 bases). From germline, CDR1 is ENHRY and CDR2 SYGVKD. This CDR3 region has 17 residues. V was trimmed by 6 bases and J by 2 bases, leaving 23 bases between them. In nucleotides, the CDR3 is TGTGCCATCAGCACCACTATTCCCCCGGACATTACCTACGAGCAGTACTTC. As protein: CAISTTIPPDITYEQYF.

The chain links TRBV7-3 to TRBJ2-1; 8 nucleotides agree with TRBD2. The CDR3 length is 13 residues. V lost 2 bases and J lost 9; bases outside the gene matches: 3. Per the germline V gene, CDR1 is SGHTA and CDR2 is FQGTGA. The CDR3 DNA is TGTGCCAGCAGCTTATCGGGAGGGCTTGAGCAGTTCTTC. Protein: CASSLSGGLEQFF.

Concerning this clone: The sample carries other DNA sequences with the same CDR3. This rearrangement joins TRBV10-3 to TRBJ2-7; no reliable D call. V dropped 0 bases and J dropped 1 base, with 4 bases sitting between them. Germline CDR1 ENHRY, CDR2 SYGVKD. The CDR3 is 13 amino acids. CDR3 DNA sequence: TGTGCCATCAGTGAGTCGGTGTCCTACGAGCAGTACTTC. Protein sequence: CAISESVSYEQYF.

The chain carries TRBV7-2 and TRBJ2-5; a possible D gene is TRBD2 (6 bases). Germline V CDR1 and CDR2: SGHTA, FQGNSA. V lost 8 bases to trimming and J lost 5 bases, with 15 bases between them. The CDR3 consists of 13 residues. The CDR3 bases are TGTGCCAGCGGATTGACTAGTCACGAGACCCAGTACTTC. Translating it yields CASGLTSHETQYF. Variable domain in full (rest from reference TRBV7-2 and TRBJ2-5): GAGVSQSPSNKVTEKGKDVELRCDPISGHTALYWYRQSLGQGLEFLIYFQGNSAPDKSGLPSDRFSAERTGGSVSTLTIQRTQQEDSAVYLCASGLTSHETQYFGPGTRLLVL.

The chain links TRBV29-1 to TRBJ1-2; 7 positions agree with TRBD1. This CDR3 spans 13 amino acids. Per the germline V gene, CDR1 is SQVTM and CDR2 is ANQGSEA. V shed 6 bases, J shed 4 bases, and the junction held 8 bases outside the gene matches. CDR3 sequence: CSVDRDGTYGYTF. CDR3 coding DNA: TGCAGCGTCGACAGGGACGGGACCTATGGCTACACCTTC.

V is TRBV30 and J is TRBJ2-1; a possible D gene is TRBD2 (5 bases). The V end was cut by 0 bases, the J end by 6 bases, with 12 bases between. CDR1 and CDR2 from the germline V gene are GTSNPN and SVGIG (reference sequence). The CDR3 spans 14 residues. CDR3 DNA: TGTGCCTGGAGTGTAGGTGCGGGCCTCAATGAGCAGTTCTTC. It translates to CAWSVGAGLNEQFF. Full variable domain (remainder filled in from reference TRBV30 and TRBJ2-1): SQTIHQWPATLVQPVGSPLSLECTVEGTSNPNLYWYRQAAGRGLQLLFYSVGIGQISSEVPQNLSASRPQDRQFILSSKKLLLSDSGFYLCAWSVGAGLNEQFFGPGTRLTVL.